Only a few counts were recorded for the clone carrying this T cell receptor (beta chain). Its antigen is not known. This sample was included in a study of CD8 T cells in ankylosing spondylitis. Points from the study as a whole: Apparently characteristic of ankylosing spondylitis blood was a TCR beta motif (fewer than ten highly homologous variants).

Making use of molecular barcodes, quantitative 5'-RACE generated TCR beta libraries. TCRdb processed the 5' RACE reads anew with MiXCR; each CDR3 protein has one entry. The profile shows hundreds of thousands of distinct CDR3 sequences, around 26% of them singletons. Trimming took 4 bases from V and 5 from J; bases not matched to a gene: 6. The germline V gene has CDR1 SGHKS and CDR2 YYEKEE (reference sequence). The CDR3 has 15 residues. The material sequenced was blood, either unsorted or a sorted T cell fraction (not recorded which). The source of this sequence is a male donor with ankylosing spondylitis. The V gene is TRBV5-5, the J gene TRBJ2-1; 10 bases align to TRBD2. The CDR3 region is CASSPIAGGNNEQFF. CDR3 sequence (DNA): TGTGCCAGCAGCCCAATAGCGGGAGGAAACAATGAGCAGTTCTTC.